This TCR beta chain is drawn from a study of T cells in Graves' hyperthyroidism and ophthalmopathy. Study background: Peripheral blood was collected at initial diagnosis, before any treatment.

Authors of the study amplified TCR beta CDR3 regions from RNA transcripts. TCR CDR3 underwent first-round RT-PCR with the HTBI primer set. TCRdb processed the multiplex PCR reads anew with MiXCR; each CDR3 protein has one entry. The sample carries about 560,000 distinct CDR3 sequences, 15% to 19% recorded once. Study results and limitations: The blood repertoire included most of the expanded thyroid clonotypes above 0.001.

Participants, patients aged 18 to 65, had newly diagnosed hyperthyroidism with a duration under 2 months. Exclusion of a patient resulted from uncontrolled infection, other autoimmune disease, pregnancy or lactation. This clonotype was detected many times. Its antigen is still unknown. This CDR3 has 13 residues. V dropped 3 bases and J dropped 4 bases, with 12 bases sitting between them. Looked up from germline, CDR1 is DFQATT and CDR2 is SNEGSKA (reference sequence). This clonotype was obtained from a woman aged 30 to 39 with Graves' hyperthyroidism. Material: blood. The chain recombines TRBV20-1 with TRBJ2-5; weak D call: TRBD2 (5 bases). CDR3 coding DNA: TGCAGTGCTAGTGAAGGGAGTCGAGAGACCCAGTACTTC. Encoded protein: CSASEGSRETQYF.